This T cell receptor (beta chain) was recovered during a study of CD8 T cells in ankylosing spondylitis. Whole-study results and caveats: CD8+ by phenotype, disease-linked clones were relatively rare in peripheral blood.

Trimming took 0 bases from V and 3 from J; bases not matched to a gene: 8. Germline lookup yields CDR1 ENHRY and CDR2 SYGVKD. There are 16 residues in the CDR3. TCRdb re-derived calls from the 5' RACE reads in MiXCR, one entry per CDR3 protein. This sample has 220,000 or so distinct CDR3 sequences, with approximately 10% found just once. This clonotype was counted between two and nine times. Its antigen is unknown. Sequencing was carried out using blood, either unsorted or a sorted T cell fraction (not recorded which). The V call is TRBV10-3, the J call TRBJ2-7, with 7 bases identical to TRBD2. The sequence came from a male donor with ankylosing spondylitis or in good health (not recorded which). The CDR3 here is CAISESMSGEIYEQYF. The DNA for the CDR3 is TGTGCCATCAGTGAGTCGATGAGCGGGGAGATCTACGAGCAGTACTTC.